This entry concerns a single T cell receptor beta chain. The assay was immunoSEQ multiplex PCR, and TCRdb's table has in-frame clones only and misses some. The profile shows over 200,000 clones, about 87% of them singletons. The data are from a study of blood T cell repertoires in COVID-19. The ends were cut back, 2 bases at V and 1 base at J, with 7 bases in the middle. Germline V CDR1 and CDR2: SGDLS, YYNGEE. The length of the CDR3 is 15 residues. This clonotype was obtained from a man aged 25 to 45 who had recovered from COVID-19. What was sequenced was PBMCs or T cells enriched from blood (not recorded which). The V gene is TRBV9, the J gene TRBJ1-6; D may be TRBD1 (5 bases). The CDR3 DNA is TGTGCCAGCAGCGTGGGGGGTTCCTATAATTCACCCCTCCACTTT. Its protein is CASSVGGSYNSPLHF.